These 17 T cell receptor beta chains came from one sample sequenced in a study of cytomegalovirus exposure and HLA in healthy donors. Primers for the PCR totalled 60 Vbeta and 13 Jbeta. TCRdb's table, derived via immunoSEQ multiplex PCR, lists solely in-frame clones and lacks some. The sample contains roughly 250,000 clones, just under 85% of which appear only once. Sample: PBMCs. Receptors were obtained from a woman between 35 and 50 years old in good health and CMV-seropositive.

This chain uses TRBV10-3 with TRBJ2-3, with D perhaps TRBD2 (5 bases). V was trimmed by 6 bases and J by 1 base, leaving 8 bases between them. The CDR3 is 13 residues long. The germline CDR1 and CDR2 sequences are ENHRY and SYGVKD. The CDR3 here is CAIRLEGTDTQYF. The CDR3 DNA reads as TGTGCCATCAGACTAGAAGGCACAGATACGCAGTATTTT.

Comment on this clone: Other DNA sequences in this sample translate to the same CDR3. The chain joins TRBV5-1 to TRBJ2-1, with D perhaps matching TRBD1 (6 bases). Looked up from germline, CDR1 is SGHRS and CDR2 is YFSETQ. Between the trimmed V and J ends, which lost 4 bases and 2 bases, there was a span of 10 bases. This CDR3 contains 14 residues. CDR3 coding DNA: TGCGCCAGCAGCCTGAGGGACACCTACAATGAGCAGTTCTTC. Amino acids: CASSLRDTYNEQFF.

This chain connects TRBV18 to TRBJ2-7, with D uncertain. This CDR3 is 14 amino acids long. The germline CDR1 and CDR2 sequences are KGHSH and LQKENI. V lost 1 base and J lost 2, with 9 bases in between. CDR3 amino acids: CASSPLDTAYEQYF. The CDR3 DNA sequence: TGTGCCAGCTCACCACTCGACACTGCCTACGAGCAGTACTTC.

V and J are TRBV7-2 and TRBJ2-3; D may be TRBD1 (6 bases). The germline gives CDR1 SGHTA, CDR2 FQGNSA. The CDR3 extends over 18 amino acids. Deletions cut 4 bases from V and 4 bases from J, with 24 bases between. CDR3 residues: CASSSGATGPGAADTQYF. The CDR3 DNA follows: TGTGCCAGCAGCTCAGGAGCTACCGGGCCAGGGGCAGCAGATACGCAGTATTTT.

This clone has only a few counts. This rearrangement joins TRBV29-1 to TRBJ2-2; D perhaps matches TRBD1 (6 bases). Trimming removed 5 bases from V and 5 bases from J, with 9 bases in between. The CDR3 totals 12 residues. The germline V gene encodes CDR1 SQVTM and CDR2 ANQGSEA. CDR3 DNA: TGCAGCGTTCGGACAGAGACCGGGGAGCTGTTTTTT. Translation gives CSVRTETGELFF.

The table lists this clone with a few counts. The rearrangement joins TRBV28 to TRBJ1-3; D unresolved. Per germline, CDR1 MDHEN and CDR2 SYDVKM. The CDR3 has 13 residues. Trimming left V 8 bases short and J 0 bases short, with 8 bases between. DNA of the CDR3: TGTGCCAGCTCCTCCCCCTCTGGAAACACCATATATTTT. Its translation is CASSSPSGNTIYF. Full variable domain (missing parts from reference TRBV28 and TRBJ1-3): DVKVTQSSRYLVKRTGEKVFLECVQDMDHENMFWYRQDPGLGLRLIYFSYDVKMKEKGDIPEGYSVSREKKERFSLILESASTNQTSMYLCASSSPSGNTIYFGEGSWLTVV.

V and J are TRBV4-2 and TRBJ2-3; D not resolved. Germline CDR1 LGHNA, CDR2 YNFKEQ. V lost 1 base to trimming and J lost 4 bases, with 9 bases between them. The CDR3 covers 14 residues. CDR3 in amino acids: CASSQAEPPDTQYF. The CDR3 region has the DNA TGTGCCAGCAGCCAAGCGGAGCCCCCAGATACGCAGTATTTT.

This clone was observed a handful of times. This rearrangement joins TRBV25-1 to TRBJ1-3, with D perhaps matching TRBD1 (5 bases). Germline V CDR1 and CDR2: MGHDK, SYGVNS. V lost 1 base to trimming and J lost 1 base, with 14 bases between them. The CDR3 has 17 amino acids. DNA of the CDR3: TGTGCCAGCAGTGAATTTGGGGGACTGACTTCTGGAAACACCATATATTTT. This codes for CASSEFGGLTSGNTIYF.

This clone appeared once. This chain joins TRBV27 and TRBJ2-7, with 9 positions matching TRBD2. Germline V CDR1 and CDR2: MNHEY, SMNVEV (reference sequence). The J segment lost 7 bases and the V segment lost 8 bases, leaving 18 bases of the junction unmatched. The CDR3 contains 16 residues. The CDR3 here is CASYSLFAGGRDEQYF. CDR3 in DNA: TGTGCCAGCTATTCCCTTTTTGCGGGAGGGCGGGATGAGCAGTACTTC.

The table lists this clone with a few counts. This chain links TRBV28 with TRBJ1-1; D not certain. The CDR3 extends over 12 amino acids. The germline V gene encodes CDR1 MDHEN and CDR2 SYDVKM. Trimming left V 6 bases short and J 4 bases short, with 9 bases between. The CDR3 DNA reads as TGTGCCAGCAGGTCGGTGAGCACTGAAGCTTTCTTT. Translated, it gives CASRSVSTEAFF.

The CDR3 coding sequence is TGTGCCAGTCGAGGACAGCGCACAGATACGCAGTATTTT. Its translation is CASRGQRTDTQYF. V usage is TRBV19 and J usage is TRBJ2-3; D is perhaps TRBD1 (6 bases). Between the trimmed V and J ends, which lost 8 bases and 1 base, there was a span of 10 bases. The CDR3 is 13 amino acids. Germline values: CDR1 LNHDA, CDR2 SQIVND (reference sequence).

The J gene is TRBJ2-3, the V gene TRBV29-1; D gene unclear. Trimming removed 8 bases at V and 0 bases at J, with 12 bases between. This CDR3 is built from 13 residues. Germline V lookup: CDR1 SQVTM, CDR2 ANQGSEA. The CDR3 bases are TGCAGCACGAGGTCGACTAGCACAGATACGCAGTATTTT. Protein product: CSTRSTSTDTQYF.

This chain joins TRBV2 and TRBJ1-1; 8 nucleotides align to TRBD1. Germline loops: CDR1 SNHLY, CDR2 FYNNEI. Germline trimming cut 6 bases from V and 8 bases from J; bases unmatched to any gene: 5. The CDR3 is 12 residues long. The CDR3: CASRATGVEAFF. CDR3 sequence (DNA): TGTGCCAGCAGGGCGACAGGGGTAGAAGCTTTCTTT. Variable domain in full (rest from reference TRBV2 and TRBJ1-1): EPEVTQTPSHQVTQMGQEVILRCVPISNHLYFYWYRQILGQKVEFLVSFYNNEISEKSEIFDDQFSVERPDGSNFTLKIRSTKLEDSAMYFCASRATGVEAFFGQGTRLTVV.

The rearrangement links TRBV7-8 to TRBJ1-2, with 7 nucleotides matching TRBD1. Germline loops: CDR1 SGHVS, CDR2 FQNEAQ. CDR3 size: 16 residues. V lost 5 bases and J lost 1; bases outside the gene matches: 10. The CDR3 region is CASSTPTGFSNYGYTF. CDR3 sequence (DNA): TGTGCCAGCAGCACCCCGACAGGGTTTAGTAACTATGGCTACACCTTC.

This chain uses TRBV7-2 with TRBJ1-3; D possibly corresponds to TRBD1 (5 bases). The germline V gene has CDR1 SGHTA and CDR2 FQGNSA. With 5 bases removed from V and 3 bases from J, the gap between germline ends came to 17 bases. This CDR3 has 16 amino acids. CDR3 coding DNA: TGTGCCAGCAGCCCACAGGCCCGACAGAGTGGAAACACCATATATTTT. Translated: CASSPQARQSGNTIYF.

V usage is TRBV7-7 and J usage is TRBJ2-1; unclear D gene. This CDR3 spans 13 amino acids. Germline V gene lookup returns CDR1 SSHAT and CDR2 FNYEAQ (reference sequence). Trimming pared 1 base from V and 7 bases from J, leaving 8 bases between. CDR3 DNA sequence: TGTGCCAGCAGCTTAGGCCCAGTTAATGAGCAGTTCTTC. It codes for CASSLGPVNEQFF.

This chain uses TRBV28 with TRBJ1-4; D is perhaps TRBD1 (5 bases). Per germline, CDR1 MDHEN and CDR2 SYDVKM. The V gene lost 4 bases and the J gene lost 6 bases, with 18 bases spanning the gap. The CDR3 spans 16 residues. The CDR3 coding sequence is TGTGCCAGCAGTTCGGACCGTACCACCAGGGATGAAAAACTGTTTTTT. Encoded protein: CASSSDRTTRDEKLFF. Combining the CDR3 with reference TRBV28 and TRBJ1-4 gives the whole variable domain DVKVTQSSRYLVKRTGEKVFLECVQDMDHENMFWYRQDPGLGLRLIYFSYDVKMKEKGDIPEGYSVSREKKERFSLILESASTNQTSMYLCASSSDRTTRDEKLFFGSGTQLSVL.